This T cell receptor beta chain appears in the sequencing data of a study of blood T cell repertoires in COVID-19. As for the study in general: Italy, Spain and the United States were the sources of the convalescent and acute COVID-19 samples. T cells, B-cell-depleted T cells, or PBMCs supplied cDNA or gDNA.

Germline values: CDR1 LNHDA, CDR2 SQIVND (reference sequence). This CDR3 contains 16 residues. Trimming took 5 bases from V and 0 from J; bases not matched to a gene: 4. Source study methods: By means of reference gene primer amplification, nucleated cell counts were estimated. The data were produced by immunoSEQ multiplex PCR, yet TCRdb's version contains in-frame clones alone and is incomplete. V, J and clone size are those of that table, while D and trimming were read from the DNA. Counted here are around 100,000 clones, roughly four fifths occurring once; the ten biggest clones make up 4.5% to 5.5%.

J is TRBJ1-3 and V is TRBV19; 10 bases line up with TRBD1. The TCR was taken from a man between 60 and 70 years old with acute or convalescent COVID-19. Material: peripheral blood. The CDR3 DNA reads TGTGCCAGTAGTTGGGACAGGGGCTCCTCTGGAAACACCATATATTTT. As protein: CASSWDRGSSGNTIYF.